This T cell receptor (beta chain) was sequenced in a study of blood T cell repertoires in COVID-19. Across the study: PBMCs, B-cell-depleted T cells, or T cells were the source of the cDNA or gDNA that made up the material.

The assay was immunoSEQ multiplex PCR, and TCRdb's table has in-frame clones only and misses some. The table records about 140,000 clones, more than 70% of them present only once. Participants came from some 26 US areas, aged roughly 18 to 100 years. Grouping used clinical history reported by participants in a survey and questionnaire. The CDR3 has 14 residues. V gave up 5 bases and J gave up 6 bases, with 16 bases separating them. The germline V gene has CDR1 MDHEN and CDR2 SYDVKM. The rearrangement joins TRBV28 to TRBJ1-2, with D hard to call. The sequenced sample consisted of PBMCs or T cells enriched from blood (not recorded which). The clonotype originates from a man aged 35 to 55 with acute COVID-19. This CDR3 is CASSAHYRLDGYTF. The CDR3 region has the DNA TGTGCCAGCAGTGCCCACTACCGCCTCGATGGCTACACCTTC.